The 5 T cell receptor beta chains presented below share a single source sample, sequenced in a study of Ad26.COV2.S vaccination and SARS-CoV-2 variants (dated by TCRdb to about 2021). Taken with the paper, the label for treatment or condition translates to: around 19 received Ad26.COV2.S at low or high dose, single or two shots; 5 received placebo; per-sample allocation not given. For vaccine and placebo recipients, repertoires were sequenced using samples collected on day 63 after the first injection. Library preparation was by the immunoSEQ multiplex PCR assay. The table comes from immuneACCESS by way of TCRdb, which keeps in-frame sequences with V and J called. Part of the clones is missing from these tables; in studies checked, under half for an unresolved V gene and the rest for unknown reasons. The sample includes 300,000 to 500,000 clones, with approximately 91% observed a single time. Roughly 3.2% of the sample belongs to the ten largest clones.

The sequences come from peripheral blood, collected in a trial of Ad26.COV2.S vaccine versus placebo. Source of these receptors: a person aged 18-65 years who received the Ad26.COV2.S COVID-19 vaccine or a placebo.

This clone occurred once. This chain uses TRBV7-8 with TRBJ2-7, with no clear D. The CDR3 runs to 16 residues. The V gene's germline CDR1 is SGHVS and CDR2 FQNEAQ. V gave up 2 bases and J gave up 2 bases, with 16 bases separating them. The CDR3 sequence: CASSLRVGSSPYEQYF. The CDR3 coding sequence is TGTGCCAGCAGCTTAAGGGTAGGGTCATCGCCCTACGAGCAGTACTTC. The whole variable domain, filled in from reference TRBV7-8 and TRBJ2-7, reads GAGVSQSPRYKVAKRGQDVALRCDPISGHVSLFWYQQALGQGPEFLTYFQNEAQLDKSGLPSDRFFAERPEGSVSTLKIQRTQQEDSAVYLCASSLRVGSSPYEQYFGPGTRLTVT.

The chain is built from TRBV18 and TRBJ1-2, with D unclear. The CDR3 has 18 residues. V gave up 3 bases and J gave up 0 bases, with 20 bases separating them. Germline V gives CDR1 KGHSH, CDR2 LQKENI. The CDR3 nucleotides read TGTGCCAGCTCACCGGAACCTCTAAGTCGGGTCTCTAACTATGGCTACACCTTC. It is translated as CASSPEPLSRVSNYGYTF.

J is TRBJ2-5 and V is TRBV5-4; 7 positions match TRBD1. J lost 5 bases, V lost 1 base, and 2 bases had no gene match. The length of the CDR3 is 13 residues. From germline, CDR1 is SGHNT and CDR2 YYREEE (reference sequence). CDR3 region: CASSLRTGETQYF. The CDR3 DNA reads TGTGCCAGCAGCTTGAGGACAGGCGAGACCCAGTACTTC.

The gene calls are TRBV5-1 and TRBJ1-1; D ambiguous. CDR3 length: 12 residues. Per the germline V gene, CDR1 is SGHRS and CDR2 is YFSETQ. V was trimmed by 2 bases and J by 8 bases, leaving 10 bases between them. CDR3: CASSFAEREAFF. The CDR3 DNA follows: TGCGCCAGCAGCTTTGCAGAACGAGAAGCTTTCTTT.

J is TRBJ1-3 and V is TRBV13; D not resolved. Trimming took 0 bases from V and 11 from J, leaving 11 bases between them. CDR3 length equals 13 residues. Germline CDR1 and CDR2: PRHDT and FYEKMQ (reference sequence). CDR3: CASSLGYGDAIYF. The CDR3, as DNA: TGTGCCAGCAGCTTAGGCTATGGAGACGCCATATATTTT.